These 3 T cell receptor beta chains were all obtained from the same sample, sequenced in a study of blood T cells in healthy people across ages. A J-beta primer mix and a sample-barcoded 5' primer were used in a second PCR of about 7 to 12 cycles. TCRdb itself ran the 5' RACE reads through MiXCR, one entry per CDR3 protein. The data contain hundreds of thousands of distinct CDR3 sequences, approximately 22% of them singletons. Material: blood. The origin of the receptors is a man aged 65 to 79 in good health.

There are a few counts of this clonotype. This chain links TRBV4-3 with TRBJ2-1, with a tentative D call TRBD2 (6 bases). This CDR3 comprises 17 residues. V lost 0 bases to trimming and J lost 1 base, with 13 bases between them. Germline CDR1 is LGHNA and CDR2 is YSLEER. The CDR3 DNA reads TGCGCCAGCAGCCAAGATAGAGGAGGGTGGTCCTACAATGAGCAGTTCTTC. Its translation: CASSQDRGGWSYNEQFF.

The rearrangement joins TRBV18 to TRBJ1-2, with a tentative D call TRBD1 (5 bases). Germline V CDR1 and CDR2: KGHSH, LQKENI. V dropped 2 bases and J dropped 2 bases, with 12 bases sitting between them. This CDR3 has 15 amino acids. The CDR3 sequence is CASSPSRALNYGYTF. The CDR3 DNA reads TGTGCCAGCTCACCAAGCAGGGCCCTAAACTATGGCTACACCTTC.

J is TRBJ2-1 and V is TRBV20-1; 8 bases match TRBD2. Germline V lookup: CDR1 DFQATT, CDR2 SNEGSKA (reference sequence). J gave up 5 bases and V 3 bases, and 6 bases lay outside the gene matches. The CDR3 runs 14 residues. Here the CDR3 DNA reads TGCAGTGCTAGTCTAGCGGGCCCTCACAATGAGCAGTTCTTC. It yields the protein CSASLAGPHNEQFF.